Reported below is one T cell receptor (beta chain). Its target is not known. Individual cDNA molecules received unique molecular identifiers during library preparation. TCRdb reanalysed the 5' RACE reads using MiXCR and keeps one entry per CDR3 protein. The data contain roughly 90,000 distinct CDR3 sequences, over 12% of them singletons. The CDR3 has 14 amino acids. Looked up from germline, CDR1 is MDHEN and CDR2 is SYDVKM. V lost 6 bases and J lost 0, with 8 bases in between. These data are taken from a study of early T cells in non-severe SARS-CoV-2 infection. Across the whole study: The input, bulk RNA from unsorted whole blood, was sequenced, and chains were unpaired.

Overall study findings and caveats: Matches to VDJdb favored anti-spike CD8 responses and missed private and CD4 specificities.

This chain connects TRBV28 to TRBJ1-4; D gene ambiguous. Sequencing input: whole blood. The TCR comes from an adult who was a healthcare worker with PCR-confirmed SARS-CoV-2 infection or an uninfected control (not recorded which). The CDR3 nucleotides are TGTGCCAGCAGCCCAGAGACAACTAATGAAAAACTGTTTTTT. It encodes CASSPETTNEKLFF.